A selection of T cell receptor beta chains follows, all from one sample in a study of cytomegalovirus exposure and HLA in healthy donors. Some clones are missing from TCRdb's copy, which holds only in-frame ones; the method was immunoSEQ multiplex PCR. The sample shows fewer than 120,000 clones, around 80% of them seen only once. Sequencing was performed on PBMCs. The receptors were gathered from a woman aged 60-70 years in good health and CMV-seropositive. The CDR3 runs from the conserved cysteine through the conserved F or W. Each record gives: J gene, D gene, clone size, V gene, CDR3 protein, CDR3 DNA. A D gene is named only where the DNA matches it firmly. A row's size may be missing; if present it is once, few, many or a size class.

>TRBJ2-7|NA|NA|TRBV27
CASSLLVEGSYEQYF
TGTGCCAGCAGTTTATTAGTAGAGGGCTCCTACGAGCAGTACTTC
>TRBJ2-1|NA|NA|TRBV5-1
CASSLDIYNEQFF
TGCGCCAGCAGCTTGGACATATACAATGAGCAGTTCTTC
>TRBJ1-2|NA|once|TRBV7-9
CASSLQDNYGYTF
TGTGCCAGCAGCTTACAGGATAACTATGGCTACACCTTC
>TRBJ2-7|NA|many|TRBV10-3
CAISESRLKSSYEQYF
TGTGCCATCAGTGAGTCGAGGCTCAAGAGCTCCTACGAGCAGTACTTC
>TRBJ1-2|NA|NA|TRBV11-2
CASSPWGPRYSYGYTF
TGTGCCAGCAGCCCCTGGGGGCCCAGGTATTCCTATGGCTACACCTTC
>TRBJ1-1|TRBD1|NA|TRBV5-1
CASSFGTGGTEAFF
TGCGCCAGCAGCTTTGGGACAGGGGGAACTGAAGCTTTCTTT
>TRBJ2-2|NA|NA|TRBV2
CASSVGQGNTGELFF
TGTGCCAGCAGTGTTGGTCAGGGGAACACCGGGGAGCTGTTTTTT
>TRBJ1-1|NA|once|TRBV5-1
CASSSKNTEAFF
TGCGCCAGCAGCTCAAAGAACACTGAAGCTTTCTTT
>TRBJ2-7|NA|NA|TRBV5-1
CASSLYAGSYEQYF
TGCGCCAGCAGCTTGTATGCGGGTTCCTACGAGCAGTACTTC
>TRBJ1-5|NA|NA|TRBV7-8
CASSSLGNQPQHF
TGTGCCAGCAGCTCACTCGGCAATCAGCCCCAGCATTTT
>TRBJ1-1|NA|NA|TRBV4-1
CASSPRQTKSEAFF
TGCGCCAGCAGCCCCAGACAGACCAAAAGTGAAGCTTTCTTT
>TRBJ2-7|TRBD2|NA|TRBV4-1
CASSQQSGSSYEQYF
TGCGCCAGCAGCCAACAAAGCGGGAGCTCCTACGAGCAGTACTTC
>TRBJ2-7|NA|once|TRBV7-2
CASSLGLVGTYEQYF
TGTGCCAGCAGCTTAGGACTAGTTGGGACCTACGAGCAGTACTTC
>TRBJ2-1|TRBD2|NA|TRBV9
CASSVGPSGMYNEQFF
TGTGCCAGCAGCGTAGGTCCTAGCGGAATGTACAATGAGCAGTTCTTC
>TRBJ2-1|TRBD2|NA|TRBV29-1
CSVLNLAGGGHEQFF
TGCAGCGTTTTAAACCTAGCGGGAGGAGGCCATGAGCAGTTCTTC